These 20 T cell receptor beta chains came from one sample sequenced in a study of T cells in localized non-small cell lung cancer. Using immunoSEQ multiplex PCR, the repertoire was profiled, and TCRdb retains in-frame clones only, with some absent. The sample records around 40,000 clones, more than 85% being singletons. Sequences were derived from peripheral blood, sampled before any cancer treatment. These TCRs come from a woman aged 18 to 55 with stage III lung adenocarcinoma.

This rearrangement joins TRBV18 to TRBJ2-1; 10 positions match TRBD2. Germline lookup yields CDR1 KGHSH and CDR2 LQKENI. V trimming: 4 bases; J trimming: 7 bases; junction bases outside the gene matches: 7. The CDR3 is 15 residues long. The DNA for the CDR3 is TGTGCCAGCTCACTTAGCGGGGGGCCCGGGAATGAGCAGTTCTTC. As protein: CASSLSGGPGNEQFF. The variable domain in full, with the rest retrieved from reference TRBV18 and TRBJ2-1, is NAGVMQNPRHLVRRRGQEARLRCSPMKGHSHVYWYRQLPEEGLKFMVYLQKENIIDESGMPKERFSAEFPKEGPSILRIQQVVRGDSAAYFCASSLSGGPGNEQFFGPGTRLTVL.

This clone was seen only once. The rearrangement links TRBV14 to TRBJ2-1; no definite D call. Trimming pared 4 bases from V and 0 bases from J, leaving 10 bases between. The CDR3 consists of 15 residues. The germline V gene encodes CDR1 SGHDN and CDR2 FVKESK. CDR3 sequence (DNA): TGTGCCAGCAGCCCAAGACTCAGCTCCTACAATGAGCAGTTCTTC. This sequence encodes CASSPRLSSYNEQFF.

This chain joins TRBV7-9 and TRBJ2-1; D may be TRBD2 (6 bases). V dropped 4 bases and J dropped 9 bases, with 10 bases sitting between them. Germline CDR1 is SEHNR and CDR2 is FQNEAQ (reference sequence). The length of the CDR3 is 12 residues. The CDR3 is CASSWGETEQFF. CDR3 in DNA: TGTGCCAGCAGCTGGGGGGAGACTGAGCAGTTCTTC.

The rearrangement uses TRBV25-1 and TRBJ2-7, with 8 bases fitting TRBD2. CDR3 length: 15 residues. From germline, CDR1 is MGHDK and CDR2 SYGVNS. With V trimmed by 6 bases and J by 4 bases, 11 bases remained unmatched. CDR3: CASSSSGAGRYEQYF. The CDR3 DNA follows: TGTGCCAGCAGCAGTAGCGGGGCGGGTCGGTACGAGCAGTACTTC.

V gene TRBV7-6 combines with J gene TRBJ2-7; D is ambiguous. Per germline, CDR1 SGHVS and CDR2 FNYEAQ. V was trimmed by 5 bases and J by 2 bases, leaving 13 bases between them. CDR3 length equals 14 residues. This CDR3 is CASSPENGPYEQYF. CDR3 nucleotide sequence: TGTGCCAGCAGCCCCGAGAATGGTCCCTACGAGCAGTACTTC.

The V call is TRBV9, the J call TRBJ1-5; D is ambiguous. The germline V gene has CDR1 SGDLS and CDR2 YYNGEE. This CDR3 region has 15 residues. V shed 4 bases and J shed 8 bases, with 19 bases lying between them. The CDR3 DNA follows: TGTGCCAGCAGCTCAGGAGTCGGGCAGTGGGAGCCCCAGCATTTT. Its translation is CASSSGVGQWEPQHF. Based on the CDR3 plus reference TRBV9 and TRBJ1-5, the full variable domain is DSGVTQTPKHLITATGQRVTLRCSPRSGDLSVYWYQQSLDQGLQFLIQYYNGEERAKGNILERFSAQQFPDLHSELNLSSLELGDSALYFCASSSGVGQWEPQHFGDGTRLSIL.

CDR3 sequence reads: CASSVQGQRAIQYF. CDR3 nucleotide sequence: TGTGCCAGCAGTGTACAGGGCCAGAGAGCCATTCAGTACTTC. This chain joins TRBV2 and TRBJ2-4, with a possible D match to TRBD1 (6 bases). Trimming cost V 4 bases and J 9 bases, with 16 bases left between them. CDR3 length: 14 residues. The germline V gene encodes CDR1 SNHLY and CDR2 FYNNEI.

The gene calls are TRBV2 and TRBJ1-2, with TRBD1 matching over 11 bases. Germline V lookup: CDR1 SNHLY, CDR2 FYNNEI. Unmatched junction bases numbered 12, after V lost 10 bases and J lost 2 bases. There are 16 residues in the CDR3. The CDR3 protein is CAIVPGQGGPNYGYTF. The CDR3 DNA is TGTGCCATTGTCCCGGGACAGGGGGGTCCAAACTATGGCTACACCTTC.

DNA of the CDR3: TGTGCCAGTAGTCGGGACAGGGGGAACACTGAAGCTTTCTTT. As protein: CASSRDRGNTEAFF. V is TRBV19 and J is TRBJ1-1; 10 nucleotides match TRBD1. Germline-derived CDR1 and CDR2 are LNHDA and SQIVND (reference sequence). After removal of 5 bases from V and 1 base from J, the junction contained 1 base not matched to a gene. CDR3 length: 14 residues. The variable domain in full, completed from reference TRBV19 and TRBJ1-1, reads DGGITQSPKYLFRKEGQNVTLSCEQNLNHDAMYWYRQDPGQGLRLIYYSQIVNDFQKGDIAEGYSVSREKKESFPLTVTSAQKNPTAFYLCASSRDRGNTEAFFGQGTRLTVV.

V gene TRBV5-1 combines with J gene TRBJ2-2; 10 bases align to TRBD2. CDR1 is SGHRS, CDR2 YFSETQ, per germline. V shed 0 bases and J 1 base; nucleotides not matched to a gene: 3. The CDR3 covers 17 residues. In DNA, the CDR3 is TGCGCCAGCAGCTTGGCTAGCGGGGGATTGAACACCGGGGAGCTGTTTTTT. This encodes CASSLASGGLNTGELFF.

The CDR3 DNA reads TGTGCCAGCAGCCCTTGGACAGGGGGCGCGGGGGAGCAGTACTTC. This codes for CASSPWTGGAGEQYF. The rearrangement uses TRBV7-2 and TRBJ2-7; 11 bases are shared with TRBD1. CDR1 is SGHTA, CDR2 FQGNSA, per germline. The CDR3 is made up of 15 amino acids. Unmatched junction bases numbered 10, after V lost 5 bases and J lost 7 bases.

This rearrangement joins TRBV14 to TRBJ2-7; TRBD1 might be the D (6 bases). Per germline, CDR1 SGHDN and CDR2 FVKESK. The CDR3 has 17 amino acids. V lost 0 bases and J 0 bases, leaving 15 bases between the germline ends. The chain's CDR3 is CASSQEFGQLSSYEQYF. CDR3 DNA: TGTGCCAGCAGCCAAGAATTCGGACAGTTGAGCTCCTACGAGCAGTACTTC.

This clone turned up a few times. The V gene is TRBV7-9, the J gene TRBJ2-1; TRBD1 matches 7 bases. The CDR3 spans 13 residues. Trimming removed 5 bases from V and 7 bases from J; junction bases left unmatched: 5. CDR1 SEHNR and CDR2 FQNEAQ come from the germline V gene (reference sequence). CDR3 sequence (DNA): TGTGCCAGCAGCCCCGACAGGGTAAATGAGCAGTTCTTC. It translates to CASSPDRVNEQFF. The variable domain in full, with the rest retrieved from reference TRBV7-9 and TRBJ2-1, is DTGVSQNPRHKITKRGQNVTFRCDPISEHNRLYWYRQTLGQGPEFLTYFQNEAQLEKSRLLSDRFSAERPKGSFSTLEIQRTEQGDSAMYLCASSPDRVNEQFFGPGTRLTVL.

This clone turned up a few times. This chain links TRBV6-5 with TRBJ1-2; D gene unclear. Per the germline V gene, CDR1 is MNHEY and CDR2 is SVGAGI. The CDR3 runs to 13 residues. V was trimmed by 6 bases and J by 4 bases, leaving 12 bases between them. The CDR3 DNA is TGTGCCAGCAGCTTAGGGCCGTCCTATGGCTACACCTTC. Its protein is CASSLGPSYGYTF.

Here the CDR3 DNA reads TGTGCCAGCAGCGGAGAGGGCCCCTATAGCAATCAGCCCCAGCATTTT. As protein: CASSGEGPYSNQPQHF. The J gene is TRBJ1-5, the V gene TRBV7-2; D gene ambiguous. Germline V CDR1 and CDR2: SGHTA, FQGNSA. V gave up 5 bases and J gave up 0 bases, with 14 bases separating them. This CDR3 region has 16 residues. Supplemented by reference TRBV7-2 and TRBJ1-5, the full variable domain reads GAGVSQSPSNKVTEKGKDVELRCDPISGHTALYWYRQSLGQGLEFLIYFQGNSAPDKSGLPSDRFSAERTGGSVSTLTIQRTQQEDSAVYLCASSGEGPYSNQPQHFGDGTRLSIL.

A single count supports this clone. The chain carries TRBV27 and TRBJ1-5, with 7 bases identical to TRBD1. With 2 bases clipped from V and 7 bases from J, the junction kept 8 bases outside the gene matches. The CDR3 runs to 15 residues. The germline gives CDR1 MNHEY, CDR2 SMNVEV (reference sequence). CDR3 loop: CASSLRGPTDQPQHF. CDR3 sequence (DNA): TGTGCCAGCAGTTTAAGGGGGCCTACCGACCAGCCCCAGCATTTT.

Points on this clone: The germline gene is not matched at one end of the junction; a read error may be the cause. The chain uses TRBV2 and TRBJ2-6; no definite D call. In germline, CDR1 is SNHLY, CDR2 FYNNEI. The CDR3 sequence is 18 residues long. The CDR3 region has the DNA TGTGCCAGCAGTTTTTGTTGTTACCGATCAAATTCGGGCCAACGTCCTGACTTC. Residues: CASSFCCYRSNSGQRPDF.

The V gene is TRBV21-1, the J gene TRBJ2-7; the table assigns TRBD1, which was not confirmed against the DNA. TRBV21-1 is given as a pseudogene. CDR3 length: 15 residues. As DNA, the CDR3 is TGTGCCAGCAGCAAAGAGGGGGACAGAACCTACGAGCAGTACTTC. It encodes CASSKEGDRTYEQYF.

The chain couples TRBV14 to TRBJ1-1, with no clear D. CDR1 and CDR2 from the germline V gene are SGHDN and FVKESK. The CDR3 runs 13 residues. Trimming cost V 4 bases and J 10 bases, with 16 bases left between them. CDR3 sequence (DNA): TGTGCCAGCAGCCCGGAGGTGTATGTAGGAGCTTTCTTT. Its protein is CASSPEVYVGAFF.

The chain links TRBV7-6 to TRBJ2-6; D is perhaps TRBD1 or TRBD2 (6 bases each). Per germline, CDR1 SGHVS and CDR2 FNYEAQ. The ends were cut back, 1 base at V and 1 base at J, with 14 bases in the middle. This CDR3 is built from 18 residues. The CDR3 DNA reads TGTGCCAGCAGCTTAGAGGGGGGACATTATTCTGGGGCCAACGTCCTGACTTTC. Residues: CASSLEGGHYSGANVLTF.